Shown below are 29 T cell receptor beta chains from a single sample sequenced in a study of pediatric ulcerative colitis. Produced via immunoSEQ multiplex PCR; TCRdb's table is partial and in-frame only. Of 30,000 to 45,000 clones in the sample, 55% to 85% were seen once. During colonoscopy, one to two rectal pinch biopsies were collected. The sequencing sample was made of gut tissue. The receptors shown here come from a boy aged 5-17 years with moderate ulcerative colitis.

A single count supports this clone. The chain joins TRBV11-2 to TRBJ1-1; 8 bases agree with TRBD1. This CDR3 region has 16 residues. Germline CDR1 is SGHAT and CDR2 is FQNNGV. The trim removed 5 bases at V and 2 bases at J, leaving 10 bases unmatched. The DNA for the CDR3 is TGTGCCAGCAGCGTTTCCCCCGCAGGGGGCAACACTGAAGCTTTCTTT. This codes for CASSVSPAGGNTEAFF. Filled out from reference TRBV11-2 and TRBJ1-1, the complete variable domain reads EAGVAQSPRYKIIEKRQSVAFWCNPISGHATLYWYQQILGQGPKLLIQFQNNGVVDDSQLPKDRFSAERLKGVDSTLKIQPAKLEDSAVYLCASSVSPAGGNTEAFFGQGTRLTVV.

The chain carries TRBV5-1 and TRBJ2-7, with 9 bases aligning to TRBD1. Germline assignment: CDR1 SGHRS and CDR2 YFSETQ. The ends lost 1 base at V and 5 bases at J; junction bases unmatched: 7. This CDR3 has 15 residues. Written as DNA, the CDR3 is TGCGCCAGCAGCTTGCATCTGACAGGGGGTCACGAGCAGTACTTC. Protein sequence: CASSLHLTGGHEQYF.

This clone was seen a few times. The V gene is TRBV25-1, the J gene TRBJ1-2, with 7 bases identical to TRBD1. The ends lost 4 bases at V and 3 bases at J; junction bases unmatched: 8. CDR3 size: 15 residues. The germline CDR1 and CDR2 sequences are MGHDK and SYGVNS. CDR3 sequence: CASSGSGGRDYGYTF. In DNA, the CDR3 is TGTGCCAGCAGTGGGTCAGGGGGAAGGGACTATGGCTACACCTTC.

The V call is TRBV5-1, the J call TRBJ2-1; 8 bases are shared with TRBD2. Germline CDR1 and CDR2: SGHRS and YFSETQ. This CDR3 has 16 residues. The ends lost 0 bases at V and 1 base at J; junction bases unmatched: 3. CDR3 sequence (DNA): TGCGCCAGCAGCTTGGCCCTAGCGGGTTCCTACAATGAGCAGTTCTTC. Residues: CASSLALAGSYNEQFF.

The rearrangement links TRBV6-1 to TRBJ1-2; D is unclear. Per the germline V gene, CDR1 is MNHNS and CDR2 is SASEGT. Trimming pared 6 bases from V and 4 bases from J, leaving 12 bases between. The CDR3 is 13 amino acids. The CDR3 reads CASRVSEIYGYTF. The CDR3 nucleotides read TGTGCCAGCAGGGTTTCGGAAATCTATGGCTACACCTTC.

This clone was picked up a small number of times. V gene TRBV15 combines with J gene TRBJ1-4; no definite D call. Trimming shortened V by 5 bases and J by 5 bases, and 15 bases separated the two germline ends. CDR3 size: 15 residues. Germline V lookup: CDR1 LNHNV, CDR2 YYDKDF (reference sequence). The CDR3 nucleotides are TGTGCCACCAGCCAAGGTCCACAGACGAATGAAAAACTGTTTTTT. The encoded protein is CATSQGPQTNEKLFF.

In its sample, this clone was seen a few times. V usage is TRBV7-9 and J usage is TRBJ1-5, with D possibly being TRBD1 (5 bases). CDR1 and CDR2 (germline): SEHNR, FQNEAQ (reference sequence). CDR3 length equals 15 residues. V was clipped by 0 bases and J by 6 bases, with 12 bases between them. The DNA of the CDR3 is TGTGCCAGCAGCTTAGCCCCGGACATAGGTCAGCCCCAGCATTTT. As protein: CASSLAPDIGQPQHF. The complete variable domain, with remaining parts taken from reference TRBV7-9 and TRBJ1-5, reads DTGVSQNPRHKITKRGQNVTFRCDPISEHNRLYWYRQTLGQGPEFLTYFQNEAQLEKSRLLSDRFSAERPKGSFSTLEIQRTEQGDSAMYLCASSLAPDIGQPQHFGDGTRLSIL.

With respect to this clone: A read error may account for a junction end that differs from germline. The V call is TRBV5-4, the J call TRBJ2-5, with no clear D. The CDR3 length is 11 residues. Germline V gene sequence: CDR1 SGHNT, CDR2 YYREEE (reference sequence). The CDR3 nucleotides are TGTGCCAGCAGCTTTGGAGAGGCCCAGTACTTC. Its protein is CASSFGEAQYF.

The chain has TRBV5-4 and TRBJ2-3; 8 nucleotides align to TRBD2. Germline-derived CDR1 and CDR2 are SGHNT and YYREEE (reference sequence). This CDR3 has 15 residues. Trimming at V came to 4 bases and at J to 5 bases, leaving 9 bases not matched to a gene. The CDR3, as DNA: TGTGCCAGCAGCATATCCGGGACTAGTGTAGATACGCAGTATTTT. This translates into CASSISGTSVDTQYF.

The chain is built from TRBV7-8 and TRBJ1-5; 9 nucleotides agree with TRBD1. The CDR3 consists of 18 residues. The junction had 8 bases not matched to a gene; V was cut back by 1 base and J by 1 base. The V gene's germline CDR1 is SGHVS and CDR2 FQNEAQ. CDR3 DNA: TGTGCCAGCAGCTTAGAACAGGGGGCTTTAGAAAGCAATCAGCCCCAGCATTTT. It encodes CASSLEQGALESNQPQHF.

A word on this clone: Its ends do not fully match the called genes, so a read error is possible. The rearrangement links TRBV7-2 to TRBJ2-1; D remains ambiguous. This CDR3 has 14 amino acids. CDR1 SGHTA and CDR2 FQGNSA come from the germline V gene. The CDR3 sequence: CASSLTNSNNEQFF. The DNA for the CDR3 is TGTGCCAGCAGCTTAACCAACTCCAACAATGAGCAGTTCTTC.

V gene TRBV6-1 combines with J gene TRBJ1-2, with a tentative D call TRBD1 (5 bases). The V end lost 2 bases, the J end lost 4 bases, and 11 bases lay between the germline ends. The CDR3 runs to 14 residues. Germline V gene lookup returns CDR1 MNHNS and CDR2 SASEGT. In nucleotides, the CDR3 is TGTGCCAGCAGTGAACAGGGAGGACCCTATGGCTACACCTTC. It specifies CASSEQGGPYGYTF.

The chain employs TRBV6-5 and TRBJ2-3; TRBD1 matches 8 bases. J was trimmed by 6 bases and V by 5 bases; bases with no gene match: 10. CDR1 is MNHEY, CDR2 SVGAGI, per germline. CDR3 size: 15 residues. CDR3 nucleotides: TGTGCCAGCAGTGCACCGGGACAGGCTGCGGATACGCAGTATTTT. Its translation: CASSAPGQAADTQYF.

The chain couples TRBV19 to TRBJ1-5; a weak D match, TRBD1 (5 bases). This CDR3 is built from 11 residues. The V gene's germline CDR1 is LNHDA and CDR2 SQIVND (reference sequence). Trimming shortened V by 11 bases and J by 7 bases, and 12 bases separated the two germline ends. The chain's CDR3 is CASGGEQPQHF. CDR3 in DNA: TGTGCCTCGGGGGGGGAGCAGCCCCAGCATTTT.

The chain joins TRBV5-6 to TRBJ1-1; D unresolved. The V gene lost 5 bases and the J gene lost 0 bases, with 14 bases spanning the gap. The germline V gene encodes CDR1 SGHDT and CDR2 YYEEEE. The CDR3 totals 15 residues. The DNA of the CDR3 is TGTGCCAGCAGTTTTGGTTGGCAGATGAACACTGAAGCTTTCTTT. Protein sequence: CASSFGWQMNTEAFF.

The rearrangement links TRBV4-1 to TRBJ1-6; no reliable D call. Between the trimmed V and J ends, which lost 5 bases and 10 bases, there was a span of 9 bases. CDR3 length equals 12 residues. Germline CDR1 and CDR2: MGHRA and YSYEKL. Here the CDR3 DNA reads TGCGCCAGCAGCTACATTGGGTCACCCCTCCACTTT. Its protein is CASSYIGSPLHF.

This clone was seen only a few times. The chain couples TRBV5-1 to TRBJ1-2, with 7 bases aligning to TRBD1. Losses at the gene ends were 3 bases for V and 5 bases for J; bases not matched to a gene: 4. Germline V CDR1 and CDR2: SGHRS, YFSETQ. The CDR3 has 13 amino acids. In DNA, the CDR3 is TGCGCCAGCAGCTGGGACAGCCAGTATGGCTACACCTTC. Translating gives CASSWDSQYGYTF.

The CDR3 sequence is CASSFPDRGAEAFF. The DNA of the CDR3 is TGTGCCAGCAGCTTCCCAGACAGGGGCGCTGAAGCTTTCTTT. The chain links TRBV7-6 to TRBJ1-1; 8 bases line up with TRBD1. V lost 3 bases and J lost 6; bases outside the gene matches: 6. The CDR3 runs 14 residues. From germline, CDR1 is SGHVS and CDR2 FNYEAQ.

This chain connects TRBV30 to TRBJ1-2; the D gene is possibly TRBD1 (5 bases). The CDR3 is 12 residues long. The V end lost 8 bases, the J end lost 4 bases, and 14 bases lay between the germline ends. In germline, CDR1 is GTSNPN, CDR2 SVGIG (reference sequence). CDR3 amino acids: CAQRRTPYGYTF. CDR3 nucleotides: TGTGCCCAACGAAGGACACCCTATGGCTACACCTTC.

V and J are TRBV6-5 and TRBJ2-7; 7 bases match TRBD1. V dropped 5 bases and J dropped 4; count of bases not matched to a gene: 11. Germline CDR1 and CDR2: MNHEY and SVGAGI. The CDR3 extends over 15 amino acids. In nucleotides, the CDR3 is TGTGCCAGCAGTCCCCGACAGGGAGTGGAATACGAGCAGTACTTC. As protein: CASSPRQGVEYEQYF.

The chain recombines TRBV7-2 with TRBJ2-1; D is uncertain. The CDR3 consists of 16 residues. The V and J ends lost 1 base and 0 bases respectively, with 10 bases between them. In germline, CDR1 is SGHTA, CDR2 FQGNSA. The chain's CDR3 is CASSLVGSSSYNEQFF. In DNA form, the CDR3 reads TGTGCCAGCAGCTTAGTAGGCAGCAGCTCCTACAATGAGCAGTTCTTC.

This chain links TRBV18 with TRBJ2-7; D not resolved. CDR3 length equals 10 residues. Trimming took 8 bases from V and 5 from J, leaving 7 bases between them. Germline V gene sequence: CDR1 KGHSH, CDR2 LQKENI. In DNA, the CDR3 is TGTGCCAGCCCCCGGAACGAGCAGTACTTC. Amino acid sequence: CASPRNEQYF.

The chain has TRBV6-5 and TRBJ2-7, with D tentatively TRBD1 or TRBD2 (5 bases each). CDR1 is MNHEY and CDR2 is SVGAGI in the germline V gene. The CDR3 contains 14 residues. Trimming shortened V by 0 bases and J by 6 bases, and 12 bases separated the two germline ends. As DNA, the CDR3 is TGTGCCAGCAGTTACTCGTCGGGGACCGGCGAGCAGTACTTC. Translation gives CASSYSSGTGEQYF.

The J gene is TRBJ2-5, the V gene TRBV4-2, with TRBD2 identical over 9 bases. CDR1 LGHNA and CDR2 YNFKEQ come from the germline V gene. This CDR3 has 17 residues. J was trimmed by 2 bases and V by 3 bases; bases with no gene match: 10. The CDR3: CASSQATSGNGQETQYF. CDR3 sequence (DNA): TGTGCCAGCAGCCAGGCGACTAGCGGAAACGGGCAAGAGACCCAGTACTTC.

This clone was detected only once. The chain links TRBV11-3 to TRBJ2-5; D gene ambiguous. V dropped 2 bases and J dropped 5 bases, with 9 bases sitting between them. The CDR3 spans 13 residues. Germline loops: CDR1 SGHNT, CDR2 YENEEA. CDR3 loop: CASSLNRLETQYF. CDR3 coding DNA: TGTGCCAGCAGCTTAAACCGGCTGGAGACCCAGTACTTC.

The V gene is TRBV19, the J gene TRBJ2-2; D is perhaps TRBD1 (5 bases). CDR3 length equals 14 residues. Germline-derived CDR1 and CDR2 are LNHDA and SQIVND (reference sequence). V lost 3 bases and J 4 bases, leaving 9 bases between the germline ends. The CDR3 region is CASSIAGFTGELFF. The CDR3 nucleotides are TGTGCCAGTAGTATCGCAGGGTTCACCGGGGAGCTGTTTTTT.

The chain combines TRBV30 with TRBJ2-7; 16 nucleotides align to TRBD2. Germline V gene data show CDR1 as GTSNPN and CDR2 as SVGIG (reference sequence). V lost 2 bases, J lost 4 bases, and 17 bases stayed unmatched. The CDR3 is 20 amino acids. The CDR3 nucleotides read TGTGCCTGGAGTCTGGACAGCCCGGGACTAGCGGGAGGGTCCAAATACGAGCAGTACTTC. Its translation: CAWSLDSPGLAGGSKYEQYF. Supplemented by reference TRBV30 and TRBJ2-7, the full variable domain reads SQTIHQWPATLVQPVGSPLSLECTVEGTSNPNLYWYRQAAGRGLQLLFYSVGIGQISSEVPQNLSASRPQDRQFILSSKKLLLSDSGFYLCAWSLDSPGLAGGSKYEQYFGPGTRLTVT.

V is TRBV7-2 and J is TRBJ1-1; 10 nucleotides align to TRBD1. The junction had 19 bases not matched to a gene; V was cut back by 5 bases and J by 10 bases. CDR3 length equals 17 residues. The germline V gene encodes CDR1 SGHTA and CDR2 FQGNSA. The CDR3 bases are TGTGCCAGCAGCACTAGGCGGGGGGACAGGGGATATAACACAGCTTTCTTT. Protein sequence: CASSTRRGDRGYNTAFF.

The chain has TRBV2 and TRBJ1-2, with 7 bases identical to TRBD1. This CDR3 has 16 residues. Losses at the gene ends were 7 bases for V and 3 bases for J; bases not matched to a gene: 14. CDR1 is SNHLY, CDR2 FYNNEI, per germline. As DNA, the CDR3 is TGTGCCAGCACCCCAGGGGGACAGCATGGGGACTATGGCTACACCTTC. Translated, it gives CASTPGGQHGDYGYTF.